This T cell receptor (beta chain) is drawn from a study of T cell responses to AZD1222 COVID-19 vaccine. Generated by immunoSEQ multiplex PCR, the TCRdb table keeps only in-frame clones and is missing some. This sample yields 100,000 to 130,000 clones, of which around 84% are seen a single time; about 3% belongs to the top ten. Sequencing used peripheral blood, obtained on day 0 of AZD1222 vaccination. This TCR was recovered from an adult in good health.

The CDR3 loop is CASSSPGREGSPLHF. DNA for the CDR3: TGTGCCAGCAGTTCCCCCGGCCGGGAAGGGTCACCCCTCCACTTT. This chain joins TRBV6-5 and TRBJ1-6; D is ambiguous. There are 15 residues in the CDR3. Germline assignment: CDR1 MNHEY and CDR2 SVGAGI. V dropped 4 bases and J dropped 10 bases, with 17 bases sitting between them.